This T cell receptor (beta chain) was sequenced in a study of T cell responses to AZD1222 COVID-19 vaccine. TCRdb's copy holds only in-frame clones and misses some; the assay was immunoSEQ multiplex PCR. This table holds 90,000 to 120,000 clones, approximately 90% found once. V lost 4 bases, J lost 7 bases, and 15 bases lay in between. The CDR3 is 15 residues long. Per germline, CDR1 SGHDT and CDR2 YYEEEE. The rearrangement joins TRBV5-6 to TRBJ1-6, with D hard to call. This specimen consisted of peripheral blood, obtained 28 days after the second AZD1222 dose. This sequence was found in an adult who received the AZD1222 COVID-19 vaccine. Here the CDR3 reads CASSLKRARNSPLHF. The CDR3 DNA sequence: TGTGCCAGCAGCCTAAAGAGGGCTCGGAATTCACCCCTCCACTTT.